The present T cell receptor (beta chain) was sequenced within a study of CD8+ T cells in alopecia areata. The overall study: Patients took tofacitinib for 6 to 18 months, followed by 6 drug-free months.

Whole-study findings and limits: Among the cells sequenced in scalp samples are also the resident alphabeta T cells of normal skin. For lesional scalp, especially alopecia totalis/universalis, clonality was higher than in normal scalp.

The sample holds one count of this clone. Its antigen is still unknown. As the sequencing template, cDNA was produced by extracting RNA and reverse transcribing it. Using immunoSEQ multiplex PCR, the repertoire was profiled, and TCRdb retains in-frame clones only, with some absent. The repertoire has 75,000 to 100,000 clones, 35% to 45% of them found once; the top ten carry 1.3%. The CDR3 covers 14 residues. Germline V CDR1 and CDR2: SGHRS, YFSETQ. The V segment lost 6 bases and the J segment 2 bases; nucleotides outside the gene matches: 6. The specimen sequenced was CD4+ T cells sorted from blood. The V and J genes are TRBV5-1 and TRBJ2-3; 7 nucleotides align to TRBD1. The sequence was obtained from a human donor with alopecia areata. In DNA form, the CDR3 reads TGCGCCAGCACCGTACAGGGGACCACAGATACGCAGTATTTT. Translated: CASTVQGTTDTQYF. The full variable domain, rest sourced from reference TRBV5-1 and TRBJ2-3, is KAGVTQTPRYLIKTRGQQVTLSCSPISGHRSVSWYQQTPGQGLQFLFEYFSETQRNKGNFPGRFSGRQFSNSRSEMNVSTLELGDSALYLCASTVQGTTDTQYFGPGTRLTVL.